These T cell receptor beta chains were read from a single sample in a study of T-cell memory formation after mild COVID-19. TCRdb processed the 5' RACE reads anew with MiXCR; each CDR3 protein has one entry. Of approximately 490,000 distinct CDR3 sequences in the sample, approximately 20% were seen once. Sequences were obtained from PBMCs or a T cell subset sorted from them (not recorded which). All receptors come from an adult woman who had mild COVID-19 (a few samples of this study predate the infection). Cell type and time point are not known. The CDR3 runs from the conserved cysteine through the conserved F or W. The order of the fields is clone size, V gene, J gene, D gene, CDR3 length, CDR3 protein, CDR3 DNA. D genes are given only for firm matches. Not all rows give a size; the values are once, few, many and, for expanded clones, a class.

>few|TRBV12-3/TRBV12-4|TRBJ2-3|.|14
CASRKELAADTQYF
TGTGCCAGCAGAAAGGAGCTAGCCGCGGATACGCAGTATTTT
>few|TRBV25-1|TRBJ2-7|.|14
CASSRVGNSYEQYF
TGTGCCAGCAGTAGGGTGGGAAACTCGTACGAGCAGTACTTC
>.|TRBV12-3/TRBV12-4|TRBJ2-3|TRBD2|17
CASSLPLAGGYTDTQYF
TGTGCCAGCAGTTTACCTCTAGCGGGAGGGTACACAGATACGCAGTATTTT
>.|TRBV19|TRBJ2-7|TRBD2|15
CASSPYGTRNREQYF
TGTGCCAGTAGTCCATACGGGACTAGAAATAGGGAGCAGTACTTC
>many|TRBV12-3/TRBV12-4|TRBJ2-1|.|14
CASSPDGPYNEQFF
TGTGCCAGCAGCCCGGACGGACCCTACAATGAGCAGTTCTTC
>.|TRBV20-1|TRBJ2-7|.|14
CSAPPKDSPYEQYF
TGCAGTGCCCCCCCCAAAGACAGTCCCTACGAGCAGTACTTC
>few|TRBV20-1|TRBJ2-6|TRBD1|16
CSASGTGNPGANVLTF
TGCAGTGCTAGCGGGACAGGGAATCCCGGGGCCAACGTCCTGACTTTC
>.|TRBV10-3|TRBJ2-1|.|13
CAISDREENEQFF
TGTGCCATCAGTGATAGGGAGGAGAATGAGCAGTTCTTC
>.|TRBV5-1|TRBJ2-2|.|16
CASSFSTAANTGELFF
TGCGCCAGCAGCTTTAGCACAGCCGCGAACACCGGGGAGCTGTTTTTT
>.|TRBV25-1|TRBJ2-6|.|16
CASSEWGISGANVLTF
TGTGCCAGCAGTGAATGGGGGATCTCTGGGGCCAACGTCCTGACTTTC
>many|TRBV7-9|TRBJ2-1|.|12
CASSRTPHEQFF
TGTGCCAGCAGCCGGACCCCCCATGAGCAGTTCTTC
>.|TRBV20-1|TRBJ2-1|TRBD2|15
CSARDPTSGSGEQFF
TGCAGTGCTAGGGACCCGACTAGCGGGAGTGGGGAGCAGTTCTTC
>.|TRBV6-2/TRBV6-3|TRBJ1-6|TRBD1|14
CASSGGQGYSPLHF
TGTGCCAGCAGTGGAGGACAGGGATATTCACCCCTCCACTTT
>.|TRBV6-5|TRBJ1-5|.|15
CASSYGFGNNQPQHF
TGTGCCAGCAGTTACGGTTTCGGAAACAATCAGCCCCAGCATTTT
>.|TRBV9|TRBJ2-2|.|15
CASSVDLRGVGELFF
TGTGCCAGCAGCGTAGATCTCCGAGGGGTGGGGGAGCTGTTTTTT
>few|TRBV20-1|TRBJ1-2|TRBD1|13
CSAIREQGDGYTF
TGCAGTGCTATCCGGGAACAGGGGGATGGCTACACCTTC
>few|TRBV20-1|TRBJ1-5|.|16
CSARDFQDRINQPQHF
TGCAGTGCTAGAGATTTCCAGGACAGAATAAATCAGCCCCAGCATTTT
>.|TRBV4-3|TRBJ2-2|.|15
CASSQDQRNTGELFF
TGCGCCAGCAGCCAAGATCAACGGAACACCGGGGAGCTGTTTTTT
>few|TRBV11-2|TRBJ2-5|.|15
CASSLDRVGQETQYF
TGTGCCAGCAGCTTAGACAGGGTAGGACAAGAGACCCAGTACTTC
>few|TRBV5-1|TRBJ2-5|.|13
CASRPGNQETQYF
TGCGCCAGCAGACCCGGAAACCAAGAGACCCAGTACTTC
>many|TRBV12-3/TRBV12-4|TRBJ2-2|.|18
CASTQEGPRLFDTGELFF
TGTGCCAGCACCCAGGAGGGCCCTAGATTGTTCGACACCGGGGAGCTGTTTTTT
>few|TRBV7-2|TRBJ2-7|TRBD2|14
CASSHSGGIYEQYF
TGTGCCAGCAGTCATAGCGGGGGGATCTACGAGCAGTACTTC
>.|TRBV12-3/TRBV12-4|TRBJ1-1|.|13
CASRGPANTEAFF
TGTGCCAGCCGGGGACCGGCCAACACTGAAGCTTTCTTT
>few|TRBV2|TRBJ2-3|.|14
CASSQSGPRDTQYF
TGTGCCAGCAGCCAAAGCGGGCCGCGCGATACGCAGTATTTT
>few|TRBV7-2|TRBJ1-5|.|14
CASSTNTGRQPQHF
TGTGCCAGCAGCACAAATACAGGGAGGCAGCCCCAGCATTTT
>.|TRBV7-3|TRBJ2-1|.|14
CASSLKGDGNEQFF
TGTGCCAGCAGCTTAAAGGGAGACGGCAATGAGCAGTTCTTC
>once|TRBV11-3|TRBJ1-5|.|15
CASSLDLHSRGAQHF
TGTGCCAGCAGCTTAGATTTGCATTCCCGGGGGGCCCAGCATTTT
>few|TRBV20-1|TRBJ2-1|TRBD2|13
CSASGGNYNEQFF
TGCAGTGCTAGCGGGGGGAATTACAATGAGCAGTTCTTC
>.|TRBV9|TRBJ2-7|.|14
CASSAREAIIEQYF
TGTGCCAGCAGCGCCCGGGAAGCCATCATCGAGCAGTACTTC
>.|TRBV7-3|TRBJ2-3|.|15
CASSLYGRQTDTQYF
TGTGCCAGCAGCTTATACGGCAGGCAGACAGATACGCAGTATTTT
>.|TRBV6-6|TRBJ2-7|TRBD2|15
CASTEGAGGTYEQYF
TGTGCCAGCACCGAAGGCGCGGGGGGGACCTACGAGCAGTACTTC
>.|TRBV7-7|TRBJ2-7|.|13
CASSSDWTREQYF
TGTGCCAGCAGCTCGGACTGGACTCGGGAGCAGTACTTC
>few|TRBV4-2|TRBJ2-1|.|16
CASSPSPGVGYNEQFF
TGTGCCAGCAGCCCATCCCCCGGAGTCGGGTACAATGAGCAGTTCTTC
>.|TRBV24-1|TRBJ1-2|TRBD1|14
CATSDAQGIDGYTF
TGTGCCACCAGTGATGCACAGGGGATCGATGGCTACACCTTC
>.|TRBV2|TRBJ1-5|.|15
CASSELDVGNQPQHF
TGTGCCAGCAGTGAATTGGACGTCGGCAATCAGCCCCAGCATTTT
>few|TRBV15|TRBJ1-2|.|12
CATSSPPGGYTF
TGTGCCACCAGCAGCCCTCCCGGTGGCTACACCTTC
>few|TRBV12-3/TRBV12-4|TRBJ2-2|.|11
CASRNAGELFF
TGTGCCAGCAGAAACGCCGGGGAGCTGTTTTTT
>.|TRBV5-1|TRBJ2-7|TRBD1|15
CASSLGQGWAYEQYF
TGCGCCAGCAGCCTCGGACAGGGGTGGGCCTACGAGCAGTACTTC
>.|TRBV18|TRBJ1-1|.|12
CASSPRATEAFF
TGTGCCAGCTCACCCAGGGCTACTGAAGCTTTCTTT
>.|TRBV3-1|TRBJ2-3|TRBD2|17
CASSFLAGLTGLDTQYF
TGTGCCAGCAGCTTCCTAGCGGGACTCACCGGATTAGATACGCAGTATTTT
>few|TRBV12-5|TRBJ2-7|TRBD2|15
CASGGWGRGLPEQYF
TGTGCTAGTGGTGGGTGGGGGAGGGGACTCCCCGAGCAGTACTTC
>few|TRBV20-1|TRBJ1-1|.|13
CSARDPVTVEAFF
TGCAGTGCTAGAGATCCCGTGACAGTTGAAGCTTTCTTT
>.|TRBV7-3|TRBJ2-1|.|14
CASGSGGAYNEQFF
TGTGCCAGCGGATCGGGGGGCGCCTACAATGAGCAGTTCTTC
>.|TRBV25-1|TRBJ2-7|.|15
CASSELGGATYEQYF
TGTGCCAGCAGTGAATTGGGGGGTGCCACCTACGAGCAGTACTTC
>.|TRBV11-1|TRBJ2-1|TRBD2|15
CASSDSGVRWREQFF
TGTGCCAGCAGCGACAGCGGGGTGCGTTGGCGTGAGCAGTTCTTC
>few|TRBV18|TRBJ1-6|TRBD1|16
CASSPRGTGESSPLHF
TGTGCCAGCTCACCACGAGGGACAGGGGAGAGTTCACCCCTCCACTTT